This T cell receptor (beta chain) was obtained from a study of blood T cell repertoires in COVID-19. Whole-study context: Some COVID-19 samples were acute and others convalescent; all came from the United States, Italy and Spain.

Per the authors' pipeline: Quantification of nucleated cells was approximated via reference gene primer amplification. Assay used: immunoSEQ multiplex PCR; TCRdb lists only in-frame clones, some missing. The V and J calls and clone size are taken from that table; D and trimming were inferred from the DNA. The sample consists of more than 40,000 clones, approximately 86% of them appearing once. Cohort allocation depended upon clinical history that participants reported. Unmatched junction bases numbered 8, after V lost 7 bases and J lost 0 bases. Germline V gene lookup returns CDR1 SNHLY and CDR2 FYNNEI. This CDR3 contains 15 residues.

The clonotype was recovered from a woman in her fifties or sixties who had recovered from COVID-19. J is TRBJ1-2 and V is TRBV2, with 7 bases fitting TRBD1. Sample: PBMCs or T cells enriched from blood (not recorded which). The CDR3 reads CASIRGQQTNYGYTF. The CDR3 DNA sequence: TGTGCCAGCATCAGGGGACAGCAGACTAACTATGGCTACACCTTC.